This T cell receptor (beta chain) was captured by sequencing in a study of blood T cell repertoires in COVID-19. Measured with immunoSEQ multiplex PCR; TCRdb has only the in-frame clones, and not every one. The sample includes under 200,000 clones, approximately 80% of them seen just once. The CDR3 is made up of 13 amino acids. Germline trimming cut 2 bases from V and 5 bases from J; bases unmatched to any gene: 2. In this sample, this clone turned up once. This sample includes further DNA sequences coding for the same CDR3. The rearrangement joins TRBV12-3 or TRBV12-4 to TRBJ2-5; 7 nucleotides agree with TRBD2. The sequence came from a man aged 45-65 years who had recovered from COVID-19. Sequences were obtained from PBMCs or T cells enriched from blood (not recorded which). CDR3 in DNA: TGTGCCAGCAGTTTATTGGGGGGGGAGACCCAGTACTTC. This codes for CASSLLGGETQYF.